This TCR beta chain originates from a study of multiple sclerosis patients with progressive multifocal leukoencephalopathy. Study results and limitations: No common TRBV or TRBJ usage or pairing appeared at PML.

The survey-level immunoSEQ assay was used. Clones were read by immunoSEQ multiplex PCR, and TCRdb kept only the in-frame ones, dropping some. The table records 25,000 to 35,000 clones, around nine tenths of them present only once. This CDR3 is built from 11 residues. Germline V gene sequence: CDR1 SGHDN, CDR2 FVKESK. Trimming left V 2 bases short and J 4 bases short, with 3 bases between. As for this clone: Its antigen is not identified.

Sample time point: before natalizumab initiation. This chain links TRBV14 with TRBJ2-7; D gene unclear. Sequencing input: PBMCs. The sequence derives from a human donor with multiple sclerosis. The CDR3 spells CASSQRYEQYF. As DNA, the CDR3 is TGTGCCAGCAGCCAACGATACGAGCAGTACTTC.